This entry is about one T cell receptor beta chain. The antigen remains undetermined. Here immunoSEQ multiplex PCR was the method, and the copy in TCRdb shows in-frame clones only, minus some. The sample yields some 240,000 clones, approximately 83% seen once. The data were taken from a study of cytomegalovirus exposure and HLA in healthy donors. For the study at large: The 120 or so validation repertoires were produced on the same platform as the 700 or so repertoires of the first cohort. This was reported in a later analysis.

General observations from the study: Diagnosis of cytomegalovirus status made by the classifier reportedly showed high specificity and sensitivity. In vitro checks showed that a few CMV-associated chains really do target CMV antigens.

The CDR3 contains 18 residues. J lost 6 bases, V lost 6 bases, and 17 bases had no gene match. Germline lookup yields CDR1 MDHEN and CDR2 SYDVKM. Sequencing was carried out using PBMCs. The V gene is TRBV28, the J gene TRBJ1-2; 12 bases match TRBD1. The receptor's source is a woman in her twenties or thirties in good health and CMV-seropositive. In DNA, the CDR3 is TGTGCCAGCAGCCCCCCGTCGGGGACAGGGGGCTTTAGAAATGGCTACACCTTC. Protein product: CASSPPSGTGGFRNGYTF.